This passage covers 8 T cell receptor beta chains from one sample sequenced in a study of blood T cell repertoires in COVID-19. Libraries were prepared by immunoSEQ multiplex PCR; TCRdb keeps only in-frame clonotypes and omits some of them. The sample records almost 250,000 clones, roughly 85% being singletons. Sequencing was carried out using PBMCs or T cells enriched from blood (not recorded which). The receptors stem from a woman aged 45-65 years with acute COVID-19.

This sequence joins TRBV18 and TRBJ1-5, with D possibly matching TRBD1 (6 bases). V dropped 6 bases and J dropped 4 bases, with 10 bases sitting between them. This CDR3 is built from 13 residues. In germline, CDR1 is KGHSH, CDR2 LQKENI. CDR3 sequence reads: CASSPDRNQPQHF. The CDR3 region has the DNA TGTGCCAGCTCTCCGGACAGAAATCAGCCCCAGCATTTT. Based on the CDR3 plus reference TRBV18 and TRBJ1-5, the full variable domain is NAGVMQNPRHLVRRRGQEARLRCSPMKGHSHVYWYRQLPEEGLKFMVYLQKENIIDESGMPKERFSAEFPKEGPSILRIQQVVRGDSAAYFCASSPDRNQPQHFGDGTRLSIL.

This clone was seen a single time. This rearrangement joins TRBV3-1 (or the pseudogene TRBV3-2) to TRBJ1-2; a possible D gene is TRBD1 (5 bases). V gave up 1 base and J gave up 6 bases, with 15 bases separating them. Germline assignment: CDR1 LGHDT and CDR2 YNNKEL (reference sequence). The CDR3 sequence is 15 residues long. CDR3 amino acids: CASSQGPGKSNGYTF. The CDR3 nucleotides are TGTGCCAGCAGCCAAGGTCCAGGGAAATCTAATGGCTACACCTTC.

This clone was counted once. The V call is TRBV6-2 or TRBV6-3, the J call TRBJ1-2; tentative D call: TRBD1 (6 bases). The CDR3 extends over 15 amino acids. The V gene lost 0 bases and the J gene lost 2 bases, with 10 bases spanning the gap. From germline, CDR1 is MNHEY and CDR2 SVGEGT. This chain's CDR3 is CASSYSAQGNYGYTF. DNA of the CDR3: TGTGCCAGCAGTTACTCTGCGCAGGGGAACTATGGCTACACCTTC.

A few counts support this clone. The chain is built from TRBV7-2 and TRBJ1-6; perhaps TRBD1 as D (6 bases). V was pared by 0 bases and J by 7 bases, with 10 bases between. The CDR3 loop spans 15 amino acids. The germline V gene encodes CDR1 SGHTA and CDR2 FQGNSA. The CDR3 region has the DNA TGTGCCAGCAGCTTAGCGGGGGCAGGAAATTCACCCCTCCACTTT. The encoded protein is CASSLAGAGNSPLHF. Combining the CDR3 with reference TRBV7-2 and TRBJ1-6 gives the whole variable domain GAGVSQSPSNKVTEKGKDVELRCDPISGHTALYWYRQSLGQGLEFLIYFQGNSAPDKSGLPSDRFSAERTGGSVSTLTIQRTQQEDSAVYLCASSLAGAGNSPLHFGNGTRLTVT.

This chain links TRBV27 with TRBJ1-5; 7 positions agree with TRBD1. Unmatched junction bases numbered 11, after V lost 5 bases and J lost 4 bases. Germline CDR1 is MNHEY and CDR2 is SMNVEV (reference sequence). The CDR3 consists of 16 residues. The CDR3 sequence: CASSPWTGVLNQPQHF. The CDR3 coding sequence is TGTGCCAGCAGTCCTTGGACAGGAGTATTAAATCAGCCCCAGCATTTT.

This clone showed up just once. The chain carries TRBV28 and TRBJ2-7, with D tentatively TRBD1 (6 bases). CDR1 is MDHEN, CDR2 SYDVKM, per germline. Trimming stripped 4 bases from V and 3 bases from J, with 10 bases between. The CDR3 contains 13 residues. CDR3 loop: CASSSWDNYEQYF. CDR3 in DNA: TGTGCCAGCAGTTCGTGGGACAACTACGAGCAGTACTTC.

This clone has a single count. The chain employs TRBV18 and TRBJ1-2, with 8 bases aligning to TRBD1. The junction had 1 base not matched to a gene; V was cut back by 3 bases and J by 4 bases. The CDR3 is made up of 13 amino acids. Germline CDR1 reads KGHSH; CDR2 reads LQKENI. The CDR3 DNA reads TGTGCCAGCTCACCCGGGACAGGCTATGGCTACACCTTC. Its protein product is CASSPGTGYGYTF. The full variable domain, its missing parts supplied by reference TRBV18 and TRBJ1-2, is NAGVMQNPRHLVRRRGQEARLRCSPMKGHSHVYWYRQLPEEGLKFMVYLQKENIIDESGMPKERFSAEFPKEGPSILRIQQVVRGDSAAYFCASSPGTGYGYTFGSGTRLTVV.

J is TRBJ2-5 and V is TRBV7-8, with D hard to call. CDR1 is SGHVS, CDR2 FQNEAQ, per germline. The CDR3 has 12 residues. The V gene lost 2 bases and the J gene lost 2 bases, with 3 bases spanning the gap. The CDR3 reads CASSLQQETQYF. CDR3 bases: TGTGCCAGCAGCTTACAGCAAGAGACCCAGTACTTC.